The clone carrying this T cell receptor beta chain has just a few counts. Its antigen remains unknown. Treatment denoted: oral pan-JAK inhibitor, 5-10 mg twice daily. The sample belongs to a study of CD8+ T cells in alopecia areata. As for the study in general: Treated patients received oral tofacitinib, 5 to 10 mg twice daily. Study outcomes and limitations: Sequencing of scalp tissue also captures the resident alphabeta T cells of normal skin. It was lesional scalp, especially alopecia totalis/universalis, that showed higher clonality than normal scalp.

cDNA serving as the sequencing template came from extracted, reverse transcribed RNA. Clones were sequenced by immunoSEQ multiplex PCR, and TCRdb holds only the in-frame ones, with some missing. This table holds over 150,000 clones, approximately 55% found once. Unmatched junction bases numbered 2, after V lost 7 bases and J lost 3 bases. CDR1 is SNHLY, CDR2 FYNNEI, per germline. This CDR3 has 13 amino acids. This receptor was identified in a human donor with alopecia areata. The sequencing here drew on CD8+ T cells sorted from blood, taken at week 24, from a patient treated with tofacitinib. The chain is built from TRBV2 and TRBJ1-5, with TRBD1 matching over 8 bases. This CDR3 reads CASMGQDNQPQHF. DNA for the CDR3: TGTGCCAGCATGGGACAGGACAATCAGCCCCAGCATTTT.